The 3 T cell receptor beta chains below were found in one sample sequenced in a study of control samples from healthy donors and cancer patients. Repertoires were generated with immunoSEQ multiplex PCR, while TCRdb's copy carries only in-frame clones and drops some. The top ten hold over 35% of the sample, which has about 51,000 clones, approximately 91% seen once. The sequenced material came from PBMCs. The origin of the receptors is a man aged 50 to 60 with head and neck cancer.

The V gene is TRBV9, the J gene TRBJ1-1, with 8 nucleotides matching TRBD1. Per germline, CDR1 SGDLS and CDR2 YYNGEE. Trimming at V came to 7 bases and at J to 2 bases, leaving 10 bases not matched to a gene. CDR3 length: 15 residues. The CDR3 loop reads CASSLQDRVNTEAFF. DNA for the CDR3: TGTGCCAGCTCCCTACAGGACAGGGTTAACACTGAAGCTTTCTTT.

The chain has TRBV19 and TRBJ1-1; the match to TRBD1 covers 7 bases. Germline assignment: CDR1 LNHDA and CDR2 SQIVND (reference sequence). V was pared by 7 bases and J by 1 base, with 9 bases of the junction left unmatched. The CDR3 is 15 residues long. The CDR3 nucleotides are TGTGCCAGTACCGCGGGACAGCGGCGGAACACTGAAGCTTTCTTT. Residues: CASTAGQRRNTEAFF. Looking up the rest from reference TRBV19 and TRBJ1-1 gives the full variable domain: DGGITQSPKYLFRKEGQNVTLSCEQNLNHDAMYWYRQDPGQGLRLIYYSQIVNDFQKGDIAEGYSVSREKKESFPLTVTSAQKNPTAFYLCASTAGQRRNTEAFFGQGTRLTVV.

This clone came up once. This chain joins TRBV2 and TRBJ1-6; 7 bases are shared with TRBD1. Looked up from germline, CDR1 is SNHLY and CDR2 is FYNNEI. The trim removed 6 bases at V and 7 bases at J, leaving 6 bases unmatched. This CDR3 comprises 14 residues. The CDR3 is CASRTGTANSPLHF. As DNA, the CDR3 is TGTGCCAGCAGGACCGGGACAGCCAATTCACCCCTCCACTTT.